This passage covers 29 T cell receptor beta chains from one sample sequenced in a study of blood T cell repertoires in COVID-19. Some clones are missing from TCRdb's copy, which holds only in-frame ones; the method was immunoSEQ multiplex PCR. The sample has more than 400,000 clones, about 90% seen once; the top ten hold 0.6%. The sequenced sample was PBMCs or T cells enriched from blood (not recorded which). These receptors were obtained from a man younger than 35 who had recovered from COVID-19.

The V call is TRBV5-6, the J call TRBJ2-3; D might be TRBD1 (5 bases). Germline V gene data show CDR1 as SGHDT and CDR2 as YYEEEE. The CDR3 loop spans 17 amino acids. Trimming removed 1 base at V and 0 bases at J, with 15 bases between. The CDR3 bases are TGTGCCAGCAGCTTGAATGGGGCAGGATCTAGCACAGATACGCAGTATTTT. Protein: CASSLNGAGSSTDTQYF.

This clone appeared many times. This chain links TRBV3-1 (or the pseudogene TRBV3-2) with TRBJ1-1; D call uncertain. V was clipped by 1 base and J by 4 bases, with 7 bases between them. The CDR3 runs 13 residues. CDR1 is LGHDT and CDR2 is YNNKEL in the germline V gene (reference sequence). CDR3 protein: CASSQVPGTEAFF. The CDR3 DNA is TGTGCCAGCAGCCAAGTTCCGGGCACTGAAGCTTTCTTT.

This chain links TRBV5-1 with TRBJ1-6; TRBD1 aligns across 7 bases. This CDR3 spans 15 amino acids. The junction had 6 bases not matched to a gene; V was cut back by 0 bases and J by 9 bases. Germline V gives CDR1 SGHRS, CDR2 YFSETQ. The CDR3: CASSLGPTGLSPLHF. The DNA for the CDR3 is TGCGCCAGCAGCTTGGGTCCGACAGGGCTTTCACCCCTCCACTTT.

CDR3: CASSLRTGGREQYF. CDR3 nucleotide sequence: TGTGCCAGCAGCCTGCGGACAGGGGGTCGAGAGCAGTACTTC. The chain recombines TRBV5-5 with TRBJ2-7, with 10 bases fitting TRBD1. The V and J ends lost 4 bases and 7 bases, in that order; junction bases with no gene match: 8. The CDR3 is made up of 14 amino acids. Germline assignment: CDR1 SGHKS and CDR2 YYEKEE (reference sequence).

The gene calls are TRBV28 and TRBJ2-1; a weak D match, TRBD2 (6 bases). Per the germline V gene, CDR1 is MDHEN and CDR2 is SYDVKM. The CDR3 has 16 amino acids. V was clipped by 6 bases and J by 4 bases, with 19 bases between them. Written as DNA, the CDR3 is TGTGCCAGCAGGGGAAGCGGGCCCCTTGGTTACAATGAGCAGTTCTTC. Translated: CASRGSGPLGYNEQFF.

The rearrangement uses TRBV5-1 and TRBJ2-7; 7 bases agree with TRBD1. From germline, CDR1 is SGHRS and CDR2 YFSETQ. V shed 1 base and J 5 bases; nucleotides not matched to a gene: 6. CDR3 length: 14 amino acids. Here the CDR3 reads CASSLQGQTHEQYF. In DNA form, the CDR3 reads TGCGCCAGCAGCTTGCAGGGACAGACCCACGAGCAGTACTTC.

This clone was counted a single time. The chain combines TRBV30 with TRBJ1-2, with D possibly TRBD1 on 5 matching bases. Trimming cost V 3 bases and J 4 bases, with 18 bases left between them. Germline lookup yields CDR1 GTSNPN and CDR2 SVGIG (reference sequence). The CDR3 is made up of 15 amino acids. This CDR3 is CAWSAGLLSSYGYTF. DNA of the CDR3: TGTGCCTGGAGCGCGGGACTTCTGTCCTCCTATGGCTACACCTTC. Filled out from reference TRBV30 and TRBJ1-2, the complete variable domain reads SQTIHQWPATLVQPVGSPLSLECTVEGTSNPNLYWYRQAAGRGLQLLFYSVGIGQISSEVPQNLSASRPQDRQFILSSKKLLLSDSGFYLCAWSAGLLSSYGYTFGSGTRLTVV.

V and J are TRBV5-1 and TRBJ2-1; a possible D gene is TRBD1 (6 bases). From germline, CDR1 is SGHRS and CDR2 YFSETQ. V was shortened by 6 bases and J by 8 bases, with 12 bases between the two germline ends. CDR3 length: 12 amino acids. The CDR3 region is CASTGAGDEQFF. For the CDR3, the DNA is TGCGCCAGCACAGGGGCCGGGGATGAGCAGTTCTTC.

This chain links TRBV29-1 with TRBJ2-1; a weak D match, TRBD2 (6 bases). Trimming left V 1 base short and J 5 bases short, with 12 bases between. The germline CDR1 and CDR2 sequences are SQVTM and ANQGSEA. The CDR3 runs 14 residues. The CDR3: CSVEAGLTHNEQFF. The CDR3 DNA is TGCAGCGTTGAAGCGGGACTCACGCACAATGAGCAGTTCTTC.

The V gene is TRBV19, the J gene TRBJ1-1, with TRBD1 identical over 10 bases. This CDR3 comprises 14 residues. V shed 3 bases, J shed 6 bases, and the junction held 4 bases outside the gene matches. Germline V gene lookup returns CDR1 LNHDA and CDR2 SQIVND (reference sequence). CDR3 amino acids: CASSMYGTGAEAFF. DNA of the CDR3: TGTGCCAGTAGTATGTATGGGACAGGGGCTGAAGCTTTCTTT.

The chain couples TRBV11-2 to TRBJ1-1, with 10 bases matching TRBD1. The CDR3 is made up of 16 amino acids. Trimming removed 1 base from V and 1 base from J; junction bases left unmatched: 3. Germline CDR1 and CDR2: SGHAT and FQNNGV. The CDR3 protein is CASSLAGTGANTEAFF. The CDR3 DNA reads TGTGCCAGCAGCTTAGCAGGGACAGGGGCGAACACTGAAGCTTTCTTT.

The CDR3 DNA follows: TGTGCCAGCAGTGAAGTGGGGGCCCTCGCTGAAGCTTTCTTT. The encoded protein is CASSEVGALAEAFF. The chain joins TRBV2 to TRBJ1-1; maybe TRBD1 (6 bases). The CDR3 runs to 14 residues. Trimming removed 1 base at V and 6 bases at J, with 12 bases between. Germline CDR1 SNHLY, CDR2 FYNNEI.

The chain is built from TRBV5-4 and TRBJ1-3; 8 bases are shared with TRBD1. The CDR3 sequence is 14 residues long. From germline, CDR1 is SGHNT and CDR2 YYREEE (reference sequence). V gave up 4 bases and J gave up 3 bases; unmatched junction bases: 3. CDR3 protein: CASSRGQDGNTIYF. CDR3 sequence (DNA): TGTGCCAGCAGCCGGGGACAGGATGGAAACACCATATATTTT.

The rearrangement joins TRBV2 to TRBJ1-4; 8 bases agree with TRBD1. Per the germline V gene, CDR1 is SNHLY and CDR2 is FYNNEI. The junction had 6 bases not matched to a gene; V was cut back by 6 bases and J by 3 bases. The CDR3 is 15 amino acids. CDR3 DNA sequence: TGTGCCAGCAGACCAGGGGGCAAGGCTAATGAAAAACTGTTTTTT. Its translation: CASRPGGKANEKLFF.

This clone was seen just once. J is TRBJ2-7 and V is TRBV7-9, with no clear D. Trimming stripped 8 bases from V and 2 bases from J, with 16 bases between. Germline lookup yields CDR1 SEHNR and CDR2 FQNEAQ (reference sequence). This CDR3 contains 14 residues. The CDR3 loop reads CASGEAISTYEQYF. In DNA, the CDR3 is TGTGCCAGCGGAGAGGCGATTTCCACCTACGAGCAGTACTTC. Looking up the rest from reference TRBV7-9 and TRBJ2-7 gives the full variable domain: DTGVSQNPRHKITKRGQNVTFRCDPISEHNRLYWYRQTLGQGPEFLTYFQNEAQLEKSRLLSDRFSAERPKGSFSTLEIQRTEQGDSAMYLCASGEAISTYEQYFGPGTRLTVT.

This chain uses TRBV7-9 with TRBJ2-5; TRBD2 aligns across 10 bases. The CDR3 extends over 15 amino acids. In germline, CDR1 is SEHNR, CDR2 FQNEAQ (reference sequence). V shed 5 bases, J shed 3 bases, and the junction held 6 bases outside the gene matches. The CDR3 reads CASSPIAGGKETQYF. CDR3 nucleotide sequence: TGTGCCAGCAGCCCAATAGCGGGAGGTAAAGAGACCCAGTACTTC.

The rearrangement links TRBV30 to TRBJ2-7; 7 bases map to TRBD1. Trimming removed 6 bases from V and 2 bases from J; junction bases left unmatched: 4. The CDR3 is 12 residues long. The germline CDR1 and CDR2 sequences are GTSNPN and SVGIG (reference sequence). Here the CDR3 DNA reads TGTGCCTGCGGGACAGCTACCTACGAGCAGTACTTC. Protein product: CACGTATYEQYF.

In its sample, this clone was seen once. V and J are TRBV19 and TRBJ2-1; 11 nucleotides line up with TRBD2. This CDR3 spans 15 amino acids. Germline V CDR1 and CDR2: LNHDA, SQIVND (reference sequence). J gave up 8 bases and V 7 bases, and 10 bases lay outside the gene matches. The CDR3 here is CASTTTSGSLHEQFF. The DNA of the CDR3 is TGTGCCAGTACCACAACTAGCGGGAGTCTGCATGAGCAGTTCTTC.

The rearrangement joins TRBV6-1 to TRBJ1-5, with D perhaps TRBD1 (5 bases). The CDR3 loop spans 16 amino acids. Between the trimmed V and J ends, which lost 4 bases and 4 bases, there was a span of 17 bases. Germline lookup yields CDR1 MNHNS and CDR2 SASEGT. The CDR3 region has the DNA TGTGCCAGCAGTGGGGCGGGACCAGGCGTTAATCAGCCCCAGCATTTT. It is translated as CASSGAGPGVNQPQHF.

This clone was detected once. This chain connects TRBV3-1 (or the pseudogene TRBV3-2) to TRBJ1-1, with 8 bases fitting TRBD1. This CDR3 comprises 16 residues. V lost 3 bases, J lost 0 bases, and 6 bases stayed unmatched. Germline-derived CDR1 and CDR2 are LGHDT and YNNKEL (reference sequence). The CDR3 region has the DNA TGTGCCAGCAGCCACTATTCAGGGGGCGTGAACACTGAAGCTTTCTTT. This codes for CASSHYSGGVNTEAFF.

The V call is TRBV12-3 or TRBV12-4, the J call TRBJ2-7, with D hard to call. This CDR3 has 13 amino acids. The V end lost 3 bases, the J end lost 6 bases, and 12 bases lay between the germline ends. The DNA for the CDR3 is TGTGCCAGCAGTTTGCAGGAATCGCGCGAGCAGTACTTC. Residues: CASSLQESREQYF.

The chain carries TRBV7-9 and TRBJ1-2, with D possibly being TRBD1 (6 bases). V dropped 4 bases and J dropped 6 bases, with 12 bases sitting between them. CDR3 length: 13 amino acids. Germline V lookup: CDR1 SEHNR, CDR2 FQNEAQ (reference sequence). The CDR3 DNA is TGTGCCAGCAGCTCCAGGGGAGGGGATGGCTACACCTTC. Its translation is CASSSRGGDGYTF.

This sequence joins TRBV4-2 and TRBJ2-4, with 9 bases lining up with TRBD2. The length of the CDR3 is 14 residues. CDR1 LGHNA and CDR2 YNFKEQ come from the germline V gene. As DNA, the CDR3 is TGTGCTGCGGGAGGGGCGCTTGGCAAAAACATTCAGTACTTC. This gives the protein CAAGGALGKNIQYF.

This chain connects TRBV2 to TRBJ1-5; unclear D gene. CDR1 and CDR2 (germline): SNHLY, FYNNEI. V lost 3 bases, J lost 4 bases, and 16 bases lay in between. The CDR3 covers 16 residues. The CDR3, as DNA: TGTGCCAGCAGTGACTGGAGGCTGACTAGGAATCAGCCCCAGCATTTT. Translation gives CASSDWRLTRNQPQHF. The whole variable domain, remainder taken from reference TRBV2 and TRBJ1-5, is EPEVTQTPSHQVTQMGQEVILRCVPISNHLYFYWYRQILGQKVEFLVSFYNNEISEKSEIFDDQFSVERPDGSNFTLKIRSTKLEDSAMYFCASSDWRLTRNQPQHFGDGTRLSIL.

V gene TRBV3-1 (or the pseudogene TRBV3-2) combines with J gene TRBJ1-1; no reliable D call. Germline lookup yields CDR1 LGHDT and CDR2 YNNKEL (reference sequence). The CDR3 has 14 amino acids. V was pared by 7 bases and J by 2 bases, with 14 bases between. In DNA, the CDR3 is TGTGCCAGCACCCGGACCGAGGGAAACACTGAAGCTTTCTTT. It translates to CASTRTEGNTEAFF.

The V and J genes are TRBV6-5 and TRBJ1-5, with D perhaps TRBD1 (6 bases). The V gene lost 7 bases and the J gene lost 4 bases, with 14 bases spanning the gap. This CDR3 spans 14 amino acids. Looked up from germline, CDR1 is MNHEY and CDR2 is SVGAGI. CDR3 protein: CASTVRGSNQPQHF. CDR3 DNA: TGTGCCAGCACCGTCAGGGGATCGAATCAGCCCCAGCATTTT.

The chain carries TRBV11-2 and TRBJ1-1, with D maybe TRBD1 (6 bases). The V gene lost 0 bases and the J gene lost 4 bases, with 9 bases spanning the gap. Germline CDR1 SGHAT, CDR2 FQNNGV. The CDR3 is 14 amino acids. CDR3 bases: TGTGCCAGCAGCTTAGAGGGGGCGGTCACTGAAGCTTTCTTT. It is translated as CASSLEGAVTEAFF.

The genes are TRBV5-1 and TRBJ1-4, with a tentative D call TRBD1 (5 bases). The CDR3 totals 15 residues. In germline, CDR1 is SGHRS, CDR2 YFSETQ. Trimming stripped 4 bases from V and 7 bases from J, with 17 bases between. CDR3 amino acids: CASSTTGGESEKLFF. Written as DNA, the CDR3 is TGCGCCAGCAGCACCACGGGAGGGGAGTCTGAAAAACTGTTTTTT.

The chain is built from TRBV7-3 and TRBJ2-7; D call uncertain. The CDR3 sequence is 18 residues long. The V and J ends lost 3 bases and 3 bases respectively, with 24 bases between them. CDR1 and CDR2 from the germline V gene are SGHTA and FQGTGA. In DNA form, the CDR3 reads TGTGCCAGCAGCTTCCAACCCTTTATAAGCCCGGAGCACTACGAGCAGTACTTC. Amino acids: CASSFQPFISPEHYEQYF.